This TCR beta chain was observed in a study of T cell repertoires in cytomegalovirus infection. Study-wide results and caveats: Carriers of CMV and the relevant HLA type were discriminated by public TCR beta frequency.

MiXCR, applied by TCRdb to the reads, yields one record per CDR3 protein. The sample lists around 120,000 distinct CDR3 sequences; over 40% were seen once. To note about this clonotype: What it recognizes is unknown.

In germline, CDR1 is MNHEY, CDR2 SMNVEV (reference sequence). The CDR3 consists of 15 residues. J gave up 0 bases and V 2 bases, and 2 bases lay outside the gene matches. This chain links TRBV27 with TRBJ1-1, with 8 bases identical to TRBD1. This sequence originates from a human donor in good health (CMV status not recorded). Some clones in this sample may be carry-over from other donors' samples. The source was CD8+ T cells from cultured PBMCs, collected from culture after CMV antigen stimulation. DNA of the CDR3: TGTGCCAGCAGTTTACAGACAGGGGTGAACACTGAAGCTTTCTTT. This sequence encodes CASSLQTGVNTEAFF.